This T cell receptor (beta chain) appears in the sequencing data of a study of patients and donors after allogeneic stem cell transplantation. TCRdb processed the RT-PCR reads anew with MiXCR; each CDR3 protein has one entry. The sample lists about 230,000 distinct CDR3 sequences, roughly 13% seen once, with roughly 10% in the top ten. Sequenced sample: blood, either unsorted or a sorted T cell fraction (not recorded which). This receptor was identified in a human donor who was either an allogeneic HSCT recipient or a stem cell or donor lymphocyte infusion donor (not recorded which). It is not recorded whose cells these are; they may come from a transplant donor.

The DNA of the CDR3 is TGCAGTGCTACCCGCTACGGTGCCGAAGAGACCCAGTACTTC. This sequence encodes CSATRYGAEETQYF. The J gene is TRBJ2-5, the V gene TRBV20-1; no firm D call. The V end lost 4 bases, the J end lost 3 bases, and 15 bases lay between the germline ends. This CDR3 has 14 amino acids. Germline CDR1 and CDR2: DFQATT and SNEGSKA (reference sequence).